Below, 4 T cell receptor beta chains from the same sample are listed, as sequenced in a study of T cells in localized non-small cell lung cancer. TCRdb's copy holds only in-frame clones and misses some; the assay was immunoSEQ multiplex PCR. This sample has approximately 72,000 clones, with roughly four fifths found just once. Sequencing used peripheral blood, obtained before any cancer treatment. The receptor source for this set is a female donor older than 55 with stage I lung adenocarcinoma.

The CDR3: CASSGSTGTEGGYTF. Written as DNA, the CDR3 is TGCGCCAGCAGCGGGAGCACCGGGACAGAAGGAGGCTACACCTTC. The chain links TRBV5-1 to TRBJ1-2; 7 nucleotides line up with TRBD1. V shed 4 bases, J shed 8 bases, and the junction held 14 bases outside the gene matches. Germline CDR1 reads SGHRS; CDR2 reads YFSETQ. This CDR3 spans 15 amino acids.

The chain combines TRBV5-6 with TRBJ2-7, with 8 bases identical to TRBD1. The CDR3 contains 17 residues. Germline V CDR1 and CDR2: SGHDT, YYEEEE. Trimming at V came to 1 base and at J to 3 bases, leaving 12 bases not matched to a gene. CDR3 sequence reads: CASSLWVTGTGHYEQYF. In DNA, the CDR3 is TGTGCCAGCAGCTTGTGGGTGACCGGGACAGGTCACTACGAGCAGTACTTC.

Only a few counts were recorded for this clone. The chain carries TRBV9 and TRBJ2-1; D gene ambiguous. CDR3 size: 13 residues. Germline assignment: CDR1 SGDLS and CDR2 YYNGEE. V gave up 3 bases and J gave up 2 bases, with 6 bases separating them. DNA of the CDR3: TGTGCCAGCAGCGCCGACACCTACAATGAGCAGTTCTTC. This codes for CASSADTYNEQFF.

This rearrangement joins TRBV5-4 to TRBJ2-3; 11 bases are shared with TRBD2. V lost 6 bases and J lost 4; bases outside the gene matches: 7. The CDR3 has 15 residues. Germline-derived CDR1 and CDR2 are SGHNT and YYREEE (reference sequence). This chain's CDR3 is CASIPLSGGADTQYF. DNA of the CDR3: TGTGCCAGCATCCCACTTAGCGGGGGGGCAGATACGCAGTATTTT.